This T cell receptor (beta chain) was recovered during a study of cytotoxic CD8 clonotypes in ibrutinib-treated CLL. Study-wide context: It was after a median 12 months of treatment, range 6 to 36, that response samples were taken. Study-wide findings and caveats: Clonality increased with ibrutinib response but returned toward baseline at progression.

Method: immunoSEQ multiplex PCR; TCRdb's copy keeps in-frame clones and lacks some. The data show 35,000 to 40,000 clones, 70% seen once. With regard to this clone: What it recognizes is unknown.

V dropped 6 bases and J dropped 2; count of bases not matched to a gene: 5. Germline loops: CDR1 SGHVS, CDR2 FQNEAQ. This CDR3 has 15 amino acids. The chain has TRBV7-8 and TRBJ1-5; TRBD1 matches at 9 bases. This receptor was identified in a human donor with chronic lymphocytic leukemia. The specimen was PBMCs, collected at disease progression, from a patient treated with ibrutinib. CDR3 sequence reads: CASRRDRAGNQPQHF. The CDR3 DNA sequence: TGTGCCAGCAGGAGGGACAGGGCGGGCAATCAGCCCCAGCATTTT.